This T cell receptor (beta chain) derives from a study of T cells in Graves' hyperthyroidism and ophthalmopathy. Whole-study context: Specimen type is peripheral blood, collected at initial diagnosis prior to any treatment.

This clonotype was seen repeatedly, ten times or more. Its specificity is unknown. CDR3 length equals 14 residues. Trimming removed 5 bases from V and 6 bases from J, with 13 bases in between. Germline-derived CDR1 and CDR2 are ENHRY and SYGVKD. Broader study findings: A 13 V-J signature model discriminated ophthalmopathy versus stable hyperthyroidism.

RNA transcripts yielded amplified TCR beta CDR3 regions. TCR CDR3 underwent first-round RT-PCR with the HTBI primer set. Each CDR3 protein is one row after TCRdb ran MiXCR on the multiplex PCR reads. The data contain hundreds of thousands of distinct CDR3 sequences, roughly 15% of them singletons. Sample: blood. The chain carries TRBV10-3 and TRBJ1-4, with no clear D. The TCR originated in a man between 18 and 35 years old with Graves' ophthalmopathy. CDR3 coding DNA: TGTGCCATCAGTACAACGGGGAGTTATGAAAAACTGTTTTTT. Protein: CAISTTGSYEKLFF.